Presented here are 10 T cell receptor beta chains from one specimen sequenced in a study of blood T cells in healthy people across ages. For the second PCR, which ran for roughly 7 to 11 cycles, a sample-barcoded 5' primer and a J-beta primer mix were used. TCRdb used MiXCR to reprocess the 5' RACE reads, holding one entry per CDR3 protein. The table has 600,000 to 650,000 distinct CDR3 sequences, roughly 50% seen once. The specimen was blood. The receptor source for this set is a man in his sixties in good health.

The V and J genes are TRBV6-1 and TRBJ2-7; tentatively, D is TRBD1 or TRBD2 (5 bases each). V was cut by 1 base and J by 3 bases, with 7 bases left in between. The germline CDR1 and CDR2 sequences are MNHNS and SASEGT. This CDR3 region has 13 residues. The CDR3 nucleotides read TGTGCCAGCAGTGAAGGGGACGTCTACGAGCAGTACTTC. This translates into CASSEGDVYEQYF.

The genes are TRBV5-8 and TRBJ2-5; 10 bases line up with TRBD1. Germline CDR1 reads SGHTS; CDR2 reads YDEGEE. The ends lost 4 bases at V and 3 bases at J; junction bases unmatched: 6. The CDR3 has 15 amino acids. CDR3 protein: CASSRGQGLKETQYF. The CDR3 region has the DNA TGTGCCAGCAGCCGGGGACAGGGGCTGAAAGAGACCCAGTACTTC.

This clonotype was seen a handful of times. This chain connects TRBV7-2 to TRBJ2-1; 14 nucleotides align to TRBD2. V trimming: 5 bases; J trimming: 4 bases; junction bases outside the gene matches: 7. Germline V gene sequence: CDR1 SGHTA, CDR2 FQGNSA. The CDR3 is 17 residues long. CDR3 sequence: CASSGRLAGGQYNEQFF. The DNA of the CDR3 is TGTGCCAGCAGCGGAAGACTAGCGGGGGGGCAGTACAATGAGCAGTTCTTC.

V gene TRBV27 combines with J gene TRBJ1-2; 8 nucleotides match TRBD1. After removal of 6 bases from V and 4 bases from J, the junction contained 7 bases not matched to a gene. The germline gives CDR1 MNHEY, CDR2 SMNVEV (reference sequence). This CDR3 region has 14 residues. CDR3: CASRRQGFGYGYTF. The CDR3 region has the DNA TGTGCCAGCAGGCGACAGGGGTTCGGCTATGGCTACACCTTC.

The chain recombines TRBV6-6 with TRBJ2-1; D is undetermined. The CDR3 spans 11 residues. Trimming left V 4 bases short and J 8 bases short, with 6 bases between. CDR1 is MNHNY, CDR2 SVGAGI, per germline (reference sequence). The DNA of the CDR3 is TGTGCCAGCAGTTCCGGGTATGAGCAGTTCTTC. Its protein is CASSSGYEQFF.

Details on this clonotype: With a much larger clone just one base away, this may be a read error. J is TRBJ2-5 and V is TRBV7-2; 8 bases line up with TRBD2. Germline V gene sequence: CDR1 SGHTA, CDR2 FQGNSA. The CDR3 runs to 14 residues. CDR3 in amino acids: CAGSFSGGQETQYF. The CDR3 nucleotides are TGTGCCGGCAGCTTCAGCGGGGGCCAAGAGACCCAGTACTTC.

The chain employs TRBV29-1 and TRBJ1-3; no definite D call. The CDR3 extends over 15 amino acids. Per the germline V gene, CDR1 is SQVTM and CDR2 is ANQGSEA. V lost 4 bases and J 2 bases, leaving 15 bases between the germline ends. This CDR3 is CSVGNSLRAGNTIYF. The CDR3 DNA reads TGCAGCGTTGGGAACTCCCTGAGGGCTGGAAACACCATATATTTT.

In this sample, this clonotype turned up many times. The gene calls are TRBV20-1 and TRBJ1-2; 10 bases line up with TRBD1. V was pared by 3 bases and J by 3 bases, with 4 bases of the junction left unmatched. Germline values: CDR1 DFQATT, CDR2 SNEGSKA (reference sequence). CDR3 length equals 14 residues. CDR3 region: CSASDRGQDYGYTF. The DNA for the CDR3 is TGCAGTGCTAGTGACAGGGGGCAGGACTATGGCTACACCTTC.

There are a few counts of this clonotype. The J gene is TRBJ2-3, the V gene TRBV15, with 11 bases aligning to TRBD2. J gave up 2 bases and V 0 bases, and 7 bases lay outside the gene matches. Germline V gives CDR1 LNHNV, CDR2 YYDKDF (reference sequence). The CDR3 runs to 18 residues. The CDR3 protein is CATSRDGGLAVDTDTQYF. CDR3 coding DNA: TGTGCCACCAGCAGAGATGGGGGACTAGCGGTCGACACAGATACGCAGTATTTT.

There are a few counts of this clonotype. The chain is built from TRBV20-1 and TRBJ2-3, with D tentatively TRBD1 (6 bases). CDR1 is DFQATT, CDR2 SNEGSKA, per germline (reference sequence). CDR3 length equals 13 residues. The V end was cut by 6 bases, the J end by 2 bases, with 12 bases between. In DNA form, the CDR3 reads TGCAGTGCGAGGGGGATAAACACAGATACGCAGTATTTT. This gives the protein CSARGINTDTQYF.